The T cell receptor (beta chain) described here comes from a study of read filtering for tumor transcriptome and immune sequencing. Study overall: Whole-transcriptome libraries were prepared after DNase treatment. IR-seq gave about 3.5 to 10.27 million TCR reads per sample; RNA-seq gave about 80 to 1,400.

Sampling of bone marrow took place during active disease in every patient. The CDR3 is 14 residues long. Germline V gives CDR1 DFQATT, CDR2 SNEGSKA (reference sequence). Unmatched junction bases numbered 5, after V lost 0 bases and J lost 4 bases. Comment on this clonotype: The antigen is not known.

Study-wide results and caveats: IR-seq captured clonotypes deeper and more reliably than RNA-seq.

This library used roughly 0.4 ug RNA and molecular barcoded adaptors spanning alpha/delta and beta/gamma chains. TCRdb redid the calling of the reads with MiXCR, one entry per CDR3 protein. Of some 50,000 distinct CDR3 sequences listed, about 20% are singletons. The sample was a population of CD138-negative cells sorted from bone marrow. This receptor was obtained from a donor aged 40 or older with multiple myeloma. The chain is built from TRBV20-1 and TRBJ2-5; the match to TRBD1 covers 7 bases. The CDR3 here is CSARETGKRETQYF. CDR3 sequence (DNA): TGCAGTGCTAGAGAGACAGGGAAGAGAGAGACCCAGTACTTC.